Listed here are 26 T cell receptor beta chains from one sample, sequenced in a study of a mutant IDH1 vaccine in newly diagnosed glioma. Repertoires were generated with immunoSEQ multiplex PCR, while TCRdb's copy carries only in-frame clones and drops some. Of some 80,000 clones in the sample, around 85% were seen once. Their antigens are not known. Indicated time point: week 23, last vaccination. In every dose of vaccine, 300 ug of mutant IDH1 20-mer peptide was given alongside topical imiquimod. The sample was PBMCs, taken from a glioma patient whose treatment included an IDH1 peptide vaccine. These receptors were obtained from a woman aged 45-59 years with glioma.

The V and J genes are TRBV6-5 and TRBJ1-1, with D tentatively TRBD1 (5 bases). CDR1 is MNHEY, CDR2 SVGAGI, per germline. The CDR3 has 14 residues. V dropped 7 bases and J dropped 6 bases, with 18 bases sitting between them. CDR3 sequence (DNA): TGTGCCAGCACCTCACCGGGGGTTAGCGCTGAAGCTTTCTTT. Its protein product is CASTSPGVSAEAFF.

This chain joins TRBV4-1 and TRBJ2-5; possible D gene TRBD1, 5 bases. This CDR3 spans 15 amino acids. The V and J ends lost 0 bases and 4 bases respectively, with 12 bases between them. Germline V gene lookup returns CDR1 MGHRA and CDR2 YSYEKL. The CDR3 nucleotides read TGCGCCAGCAGCCAAGATCCCAGGGTTGGAGAGACCCAGTACTTC. As protein: CASSQDPRVGETQYF.

This CDR3 reads CSVLEGTDTQYF. CDR3 bases: TGCAGCGTTCTGGAAGGAACAGATACGCAGTATTTT. The chain joins TRBV29-1 to TRBJ2-3; no reliable D call. CDR3 length: 12 amino acids. Germline V lookup: CDR1 SQVTM, CDR2 ANQGSEA. V shed 5 bases and J shed 3 bases, with 9 bases lying between them.

This chain uses TRBV6-9 with TRBJ2-7; tentative D call: TRBD1 (5 bases). The germline V gene encodes CDR1 MNHGY and CDR2 SVAAGI. The germline V and J ends were trimmed by 6 bases and 2 bases, with 11 bases remaining between them. The CDR3 spans 13 residues. This CDR3 reads CASRQGMAYEQYF. The CDR3 bases are TGTGCCAGCAGGCAGGGAATGGCCTACGAGCAGTACTTC.

The chain couples TRBV27 to TRBJ1-1; 9 positions agree with TRBD1. With 6 bases clipped from V and 3 bases from J, the junction kept 5 bases outside the gene matches. This CDR3 is built from 14 residues. Germline V lookup: CDR1 MNHEY, CDR2 SMNVEV (reference sequence). The CDR3 coding sequence is TGTGCCAGCAGAAGACAGGGGGGGCACACTGAAGCTTTCTTT. Translated, it gives CASRRQGGHTEAFF.

The chain combines TRBV2 with TRBJ1-3; perhaps TRBD1 as D (6 bases). This CDR3 is 14 amino acids long. Germline CDR1 SNHLY, CDR2 FYNNEI. Trimming pared 6 bases from V and 10 bases from J, leaving 19 bases between. CDR3 sequence: CASRSTGRLSTIYF. Here the CDR3 DNA reads TGTGCCAGCAGGTCGACAGGCCGGTTGAGTACCATATATTTT.

The chain carries TRBV4-1 and TRBJ2-1; 9 bases are a match to TRBD2. The CDR3 runs 15 residues. The germline CDR1 and CDR2 sequences are MGHRA and YSYEKL. The V gene end was trimmed by 5 bases and the J gene end by 4 bases; junction bases not matched to a gene: 6. The CDR3 region has the DNA TGCGCCAGCAGCGTTGGACTAGCGCGTTACAATGAGCAGTTCTTC. Its translation: CASSVGLARYNEQFF.

The V and J genes are TRBV7-3 and TRBJ2-7; 9 bases fit TRBD2. Germline V gene sequence: CDR1 SGHTA, CDR2 FQGTGA. The ends lost 2 bases at V and 1 base at J; junction bases unmatched: 3. The CDR3 loop spans 15 amino acids. CDR3 sequence: CASSLLAGTSYEQYF. CDR3 coding DNA: TGTGCCAGCAGCTTACTAGCGGGAACATCCTACGAGCAGTACTTC.

The V gene is TRBV4-1, the J gene TRBJ2-3, with no clear D. V gave up 0 bases and J gave up 0 bases, with 4 bases separating them. Germline V gene lookup returns CDR1 MGHRA and CDR2 YSYEKL. This CDR3 has 14 amino acids. CDR3 sequence reads: CASSQERSTDTQYF. The CDR3 nucleotides are TGCGCCAGCAGCCAAGAGCGCAGCACAGATACGCAGTATTTT.

This clone was counted only a few times. The V call is TRBV30, the J call TRBJ2-5, with D perhaps TRBD1 (6 bases). Trimming removed 4 bases from V and 6 bases from J, with 9 bases in between. The CDR3 is 11 amino acids. Germline CDR1 reads GTSNPN; CDR2 reads SVGIG (reference sequence). The CDR3 loop is CAWNRAKTQYF. For the CDR3, the DNA is TGTGCCTGGAACAGGGCCAAGACCCAGTACTTC.

The J gene is TRBJ2-5, the V gene TRBV5-1; 12 nucleotides match TRBD2. In germline, CDR1 is SGHRS, CDR2 YFSETQ. J gave up 5 bases and V 4 bases, and 3 bases lay outside the gene matches. The CDR3 spans 14 residues. The CDR3 coding sequence is TGCGCCAGCAGCCAGGGACTAGCGGGTGAGACCCAGTACTTC. Residues: CASSQGLAGETQYF.

This chain connects TRBV5-4 to TRBJ2-7; D possibly uses TRBD1 or TRBD2 (5 bases each). The V end lost 0 bases, the J end lost 0 bases, and 10 bases lay between the germline ends. Germline CDR1 SGHNT, CDR2 YYREEE (reference sequence). The CDR3 sequence is 15 residues long. CDR3 in amino acids: CASSLDGGSSYEQYF. CDR3 in DNA: TGTGCCAGCAGCTTGGATGGGGGTTCCTCCTACGAGCAGTACTTC. Looking up the rest from reference TRBV5-4 and TRBJ2-7 gives the full variable domain: ETGVTQSPTHLIKTRGQQVTLRCSSQSGHNTVSWYQQALGQGPQFIFQYYREEENGRGNFPPRFSGLQFPNYSSELNVNALELDDSALYLCASSLDGGSSYEQYFGPGTRLTVT.

The CDR3 DNA sequence: TGTGCCAGCAGTAAGGGACAGGGGGCTGTGGGGGCCAATGAGCAGTTCTTC. Amino acid sequence: CASSKGQGAVGANEQFF. This rearrangement joins TRBV27 to TRBJ2-1; 12 bases are shared with TRBD1. CDR1 is MNHEY, CDR2 SMNVEV, per germline (reference sequence). This CDR3 region has 17 residues. The junction had 11 bases not matched to a gene; V was cut back by 5 bases and J by 6 bases.

The chain has TRBV7-3 and TRBJ1-1; no reliable D call. The CDR3 consists of 12 residues. CDR1 SGHTA and CDR2 FQGTGA come from the germline V gene. Trimming took 1 base from V and 3 from J, leaving 3 bases between them. The CDR3 region is CASSLKHTEAFF. CDR3 in DNA: TGTGCCAGCAGCTTAAAGCACACTGAAGCTTTCTTT.

The chain employs TRBV7-9 and TRBJ1-1; no definite D call. Trimming shortened V by 5 bases and J by 0 bases, and 13 bases separated the two germline ends. The germline gives CDR1 SEHNR, CDR2 FQNEAQ (reference sequence). The CDR3 has 15 residues. CDR3 bases: TGTGCCAGCAGCCACCTGATGAATATGAACACTGAAGCTTTCTTT. Encoded protein: CASSHLMNMNTEAFF.

The chain carries TRBV9 and TRBJ2-5; D is uncertain. The CDR3 has 12 amino acids. Trimming shortened V by 4 bases and J by 7 bases, and 11 bases separated the two germline ends. Per germline, CDR1 SGDLS and CDR2 YYNGEE. This CDR3 reads CASSPPGGTQYF. In DNA, the CDR3 is TGTGCCAGCAGCCCCCCAGGTGGGACCCAGTACTTC.

This chain links TRBV30 with TRBJ2-3, with D possibly being TRBD1 (5 bases). CDR1 GTSNPN and CDR2 SVGIG come from the germline V gene (reference sequence). Trimming took 2 bases from V and 3 from J, leaving 15 bases between them. CDR3 length: 15 amino acids. This CDR3 reads CAWSPDRRQTDTQYF. CDR3 bases: TGTGCCTGGAGTCCCGACCGACGACAGACAGATACGCAGTATTTT.

The chain is built from TRBV6-6 and TRBJ1-1; weak D call: TRBD1 (5 bases). The CDR3 consists of 15 residues. The germline V gene has CDR1 MNHNY and CDR2 SVGAGI (reference sequence). Trimming removed 4 bases from V and 2 bases from J, with 14 bases in between. CDR3 sequence: CASSLPGTSNTEAFF. DNA for the CDR3: TGTGCCAGCAGTTTGCCCGGGACGTCAAACACTGAAGCTTTCTTT.

This chain's CDR3 is CASSPSGPGGGQPQHF. The DNA for the CDR3 is TGTGCCAGCTCACCATCAGGGCCAGGGGGTGGTCAGCCCCAGCATTTT. The chain combines TRBV18 with TRBJ1-5; 7 positions match TRBD1. Germline V gene lookup returns CDR1 KGHSH and CDR2 LQKENI. After removal of 2 bases from V and 6 bases from J, the junction contained 10 bases not matched to a gene. CDR3 length: 16 residues. Based on the CDR3 plus reference TRBV18 and TRBJ1-5, the full variable domain is NAGVMQNPRHLVRRRGQEARLRCSPMKGHSHVYWYRQLPEEGLKFMVYLQKENIIDESGMPKERFSAEFPKEGPSILRIQQVVRGDSAAYFCASSPSGPGGGQPQHFGDGTRLSIL.

The J gene is TRBJ2-2, the V gene TRBV7-9; the D is unclear. This CDR3 is built from 16 residues. The V and J ends lost 2 bases and 4 bases respectively, with 14 bases between them. Germline assignment: CDR1 SEHNR and CDR2 FQNEAQ (reference sequence). CDR3 sequence (DNA): TGTGCCAGCAGCTTATCGTTAGGTAGCAGCACCGGGGAGCTGTTTTTT. The encoded protein is CASSLSLGSSTGELFF.

The rearrangement joins TRBV7-3 to TRBJ2-2, with D tentatively TRBD2 (6 bases). The V and J ends lost 3 bases and 5 bases respectively, with 13 bases between them. CDR3 size: 15 residues. Germline CDR1 SGHTA, CDR2 FQGTGA. The chain's CDR3 is CASSLGLGVTGELFF. The DNA for the CDR3 is TGTGCCAGCAGCTTGGGACTCGGGGTGACCGGGGAGCTGTTTTTT.

This clone was counted once. The same CDR3 is also encoded by other DNA sequences in this sample. The chain employs TRBV6-5 and TRBJ2-1; D gene ambiguous. V lost 6 bases, J lost 0 bases, and 6 bases lay in between. CDR1 is MNHEY and CDR2 is SVGAGI in the germline V gene. The CDR3 loop spans 13 amino acids. The CDR3 sequence: CASSWDSYNEQFF. Written as DNA, the CDR3 is TGTGCCAGCAGCTGGGACTCCTACAATGAGCAGTTCTTC.

The gene calls are TRBV7-9 and TRBJ2-7, with D perhaps TRBD2 (7 bases). Trimming took off 5 bases at V and 6 bases at J, with 14 bases between the two ends. The CDR3 length is 13 residues. CDR1 SEHNR and CDR2 FQNEAQ come from the germline V gene (reference sequence). CDR3 sequence (DNA): TGTGCCAGCAGCCAAGGGGAGGGGGTCGAGCAGTACTTC. Translation: CASSQGEGVEQYF.

The V call is TRBV6-6, the J call TRBJ2-7; the match to TRBD2 covers 12 bases. CDR1 and CDR2 (germline): MNHNY, SVGAGI (reference sequence). This CDR3 contains 16 residues. V gave up 4 bases and J gave up 6 bases; unmatched junction bases: 10. The CDR3 region has the DNA TGTGCCAGCAGTTTTGAGCTAGCGGGAGGGCGTGTCGAGCAGTACTTC. It codes for CASSFELAGGRVEQYF.

The rearrangement uses TRBV28 and TRBJ2-7, with TRBD1 matching 10 bases. The CDR3 sequence is 14 residues long. V was pared by 6 bases and J by 7 bases, with 9 bases of the junction left unmatched. CDR1 and CDR2 from the germline V gene are MDHEN and SYDVKM. This CDR3 reads CASRTGGEWEEQYF. DNA for the CDR3: TGTGCCAGCAGGACAGGGGGCGAATGGGAGGAGCAGTACTTC.

The chain combines TRBV5-1 with TRBJ2-7, with TRBD1 identical over 8 bases. V lost 0 bases, J lost 5 bases, and 4 bases stayed unmatched. Germline CDR1 SGHRS, CDR2 YFSETQ. The CDR3 covers 14 residues. CDR3 protein: CASSLGQGSHEQYF. CDR3 DNA: TGCGCCAGCAGCTTGGGACAGGGGTCCCACGAGCAGTACTTC.